The T cell receptor (beta chain) described here comes from a study of draining lymph node invasion in breast cancer. Findings and limits, study-wide: Some of the 100 largest tumor clones were found in nodes.

Per germline, CDR1 SGHRS and CDR2 YFSETQ. The V and J ends lost 0 bases and 0 bases, in that order; junction bases with no gene match: 6. The CDR3 is made up of 17 amino acids. TCRdb reprocessed the bulk RNA-seq reads via MiXCR and lists one record per CDR3 protein. The repertoire has about 3,100 distinct CDR3 sequences, less than 65% of them found once; the top ten carry approximately 3.6%. Memory regulatory T cells were sorted as CD4+ CD45RA- CD25high cells. About this clonotype itself: Antigen: not known.

The sample comprised sorted memory Tregs from a lymph node. The chain employs TRBV5-1 and TRBJ1-3, with 7 nucleotides matching TRBD1. The receptor was isolated from a female donor with luminal breast cancer. The CDR3 nucleotides are TGCGCCAGCAGCTTGGATTTACAGGGGATCTCTGGAAACACCATATATTTT. As protein: CASSLDLQGISGNTIYF.